This T cell receptor beta chain is drawn from a study of blood T cells in healthy people across ages. Notes on the study in general: Per-million-T-cell TCR beta diversity fell roughly linearly with age. Changes seen in expanded clonotypes were possibly confounded by donor CMV status left unknown.

Primed by a sample-barcoded 5' primer and a J-beta primer mix, a second PCR proceeded for about 7 to 12 cycles. Sequencing yielded, for each sample, at least 3 million paired-end reads carrying CDR3. TCRdb re-called the 5' RACE reads with MiXCR, one entry per CDR3 protein. The table records some 700,000 distinct CDR3 sequences, approximately 39% of them present only once. Germline V gene lookup returns CDR1 SGHTS and CDR2 YDEGEE. This CDR3 has 12 residues. A note on this clonotype: Its antigen is currently unknown. Since a much larger clone is just one base distant, this may be a read error.

Per-sample PBMC isolation yielded at least 6.5 million cells. This TCR was sampled from a woman in her sixties in good health. The specimen sequenced was blood. This chain joins TRBV5-8 and TRBJ2-1; D unclear. The end of the DNA aligns better with TRBJ2-7, so the J call may be wrong. This chain's CDR3 is CASSQWAVEQYF. CDR3 nucleotide sequence: TGTGCCAGCAGCCAGTGGGCGGTGGAGCAGTACTTC.